Following are 19 T cell receptor beta chains from one sample sequenced in a study of cytomegalovirus exposure and HLA in healthy donors. In the PCR, 60 Vbeta and 13 Jbeta primers were used. This table comes from immunoSEQ multiplex PCR, and its TCRdb copy is limited to in-frame clones, with some not included. In the table there are under 200,000 clones, 80% to 90% of which are singletons. Sequences were obtained from PBMCs. The receptors shown here come from a woman aged 18-35 years in good health and CMV-seronegative.

The chain is built from TRBV6-4 and TRBJ2-1; TRBD2 might be the D (6 bases). The CDR3 extends over 15 amino acids. Germline lookup yields CDR1 MRHNA and CDR2 SNTAGT. The V and J ends lost 0 bases and 8 bases respectively, with 14 bases between them. The CDR3 DNA reads as TGTGCCAGCAGTGACTCGTTTTCGGGCGGGGATGAGCAGTTCTTC. Protein product: CASSDSFSGGDEQFF.

V and J are TRBV13 and TRBJ2-1; 7 nucleotides align to TRBD2. The V gene's germline CDR1 is PRHDT and CDR2 FYEKMQ (reference sequence). J gave up 4 bases and V 3 bases, and 9 bases lay outside the gene matches. This CDR3 has 16 residues. CDR3 in DNA: TGTGCCAGCAGCTTTAGGGCGGGGGTTGAATACAATGAGCAGTTCTTC. Its translation: CASSFRAGVEYNEQFF.

The chain combines TRBV27 with TRBJ2-3; 8 nucleotides match TRBD2. CDR1 MNHEY and CDR2 SMNVEV come from the germline V gene (reference sequence). The CDR3 extends over 14 amino acids. The J segment lost 2 bases and the V segment lost 6 bases, leaving 4 bases of the junction unmatched. CDR3 DNA sequence: TGTGCCAGCAGCGGGGGGGGGTACACAGATACGCAGTATTTT. Protein: CASSGGGYTDTQYF.

In the case of this clone: One end of the junction varies from germline; a read error may be responsible. V gene TRBV2 combines with J gene TRBJ1-4; the D gene is possibly TRBD1 (5 bases). The CDR3 sequence is 14 residues long. Germline V gene lookup returns CDR1 SNHLY and CDR2 FYNNEI. This CDR3 is CASSEQNRGEKLSF. In DNA, the CDR3 is TGTGCCAGCAGTGAGCAGAATAGGGGTGAAAAACTGTCTTTT.

This chain links TRBV2 with TRBJ2-3; 9 bases fit TRBD2. CDR1 is SNHLY, CDR2 FYNNEI, per germline. The V gene end was trimmed by 7 bases and the J gene end by 1 base; junction bases not matched to a gene: 15. This CDR3 region has 18 residues. CDR3 loop: CASKVLAGVSHGTDTQYF. CDR3 nucleotide sequence: TGTGCCAGCAAAGTATTAGCGGGAGTGTCCCACGGCACAGATACGCAGTATTTT.

This clone appeared a single time. The chain joins TRBV15 to TRBJ1-2; D gene uncertain. The CDR3 has 16 amino acids. Trimming left V 2 bases short and J 4 bases short, with 17 bases between. Germline CDR1 LNHNV, CDR2 YYDKDF (reference sequence). Here the CDR3 reads CATSRTTDSNPYGYTF. In DNA, the CDR3 is TGTGCCACCAGCAGAACCACGGACTCAAACCCCTATGGCTACACCTTC.

In this sample, this clone turned up a few times. The rearrangement uses TRBV6-1 and TRBJ1-1; D may be TRBD1 (6 bases). Trimming left V 6 bases short and J 8 bases short, with 10 bases between. The CDR3 extends over 11 amino acids. Looked up from germline, CDR1 is MNHNS and CDR2 is SASEGT. As DNA, the CDR3 is TGTGCCAGCAGAGGGACACGGGAAGCTTTCTTT. Translation: CASRGTREAFF.

The chain is built from TRBV5-1 and TRBJ2-1, with D possibly being TRBD2 (5 bases). The CDR3 length is 13 residues. V dropped 4 bases and J dropped 10 bases, with 15 bases sitting between them. CDR1 and CDR2 (germline): SGHRS, YFSETQ. CDR3 in amino acids: CASSPSSGDEQFF. The CDR3 DNA is TGCGCCAGCAGCCCCTCGAGCGGAGACGAGCAGTTCTTC.

The V call is TRBV25-1, the J call TRBJ1-4, with D uncertain. V was clipped by 3 bases and J by 2 bases, with 10 bases between them. The V gene's germline CDR1 is MGHDK and CDR2 SYGVNS. CDR3 length equals 15 residues. CDR3 residues: CASSDTGGTNEKLFF. CDR3 bases: TGTGCCAGCAGTGACACGGGAGGCACTAATGAAAAACTGTTTTTT.

The chain joins TRBV5-5 to TRBJ1-6; 9 positions match TRBD1. The CDR3 totals 15 residues. The germline gives CDR1 SGHKS, CDR2 YYEKEE (reference sequence). Germline trimming cut 4 bases from V and 7 bases from J; bases unmatched to any gene: 6. The CDR3 bases are TGTGCCAGCAGCCTAACAGGGGGCGCGAATTCACCCCTCCACTTT. Amino acid sequence: CASSLTGGANSPLHF.

This clone has a handful of counts. This rearrangement joins TRBV6-1 to TRBJ2-1; perhaps TRBD2 as D (6 bases). The CDR3 consists of 14 residues. The germline V and J ends were trimmed by 6 bases and 7 bases, with 16 bases remaining between them. Germline V gene lookup returns CDR1 MNHNS and CDR2 SASEGT. The CDR3: CASRVGLAPNEQFF. In DNA form, the CDR3 reads TGTGCCAGCAGAGTTGGGCTAGCGCCAAATGAGCAGTTCTTC.

The chain is built from TRBV2 and TRBJ1-3; TRBD1 matches 8 bases. The V gene end was trimmed by 5 bases and the J gene end by 7 bases; junction bases not matched to a gene: 7. CDR3 length: 14 residues. The germline CDR1 and CDR2 sequences are SNHLY and FYNNEI. The CDR3 DNA sequence: TGTGCCAGCAGTTCCGGGACAGGTGGCAACACCATATATTTT. Its protein product is CASSSGTGGNTIYF.

The chain is built from TRBV5-4 and TRBJ2-3, with D hard to call. The germline gives CDR1 SGHNT, CDR2 YYREEE (reference sequence). The V end was cut by 10 bases, the J end by 0 bases, with 12 bases between. The CDR3 is 13 amino acids. CDR3 DNA: TGTGCCTCCAGTGGTCCAAGCACAGATACGCAGTATTTT. Residues: CASSGPSTDTQYF.

J is TRBJ1-1 and V is TRBV10-2; D is possibly TRBD1 (5 bases). The CDR3 length is 15 residues. The germline CDR1 and CDR2 sequences are WSHSY and SAAADI. The V end lost 6 bases, the J end lost 4 bases, and 18 bases lay between the germline ends. The CDR3 DNA reads TGCGCCAGCAGGCAACGGGGGGTTCGGGGCACTGAAGCTTTCTTT. Translating gives CASRQRGVRGTEAFF.

This clone was detected only a few times. The gene calls are TRBV5-6 and TRBJ2-7, with 7 bases aligning to TRBD1. This CDR3 has 16 residues. From germline, CDR1 is SGHDT and CDR2 YYEEEE. Trimming cost V 2 bases and J 3 bases; bases outside gene matches: 11. CDR3 nucleotide sequence: TGTGCCAGCAGCTTATACCTTGGACAGGTCATCTACGAGCAGTACTTC. Translated, it gives CASSLYLGQVIYEQYF.

The V gene is TRBV28, the J gene TRBJ1-1; 7 nucleotides line up with TRBD1. V dropped 6 bases and J dropped 7; count of bases not matched to a gene: 8. The CDR3 runs 13 residues. Germline assignment: CDR1 MDHEN and CDR2 SYDVKM. The DNA of the CDR3 is TGTGCCAGCAGGTCCGGGACAGACGGTGAAGCTTTCTTT. This encodes CASRSGTDGEAFF.

V is TRBV7-2 and J is TRBJ2-3, with 9 bases aligning to TRBD1. With 1 base clipped from V and 4 bases from J, the junction kept 3 bases outside the gene matches. The CDR3 consists of 15 residues. Germline values: CDR1 SGHTA, CDR2 FQGNSA. CDR3 residues: CASSLGDREADTQYF. The CDR3, as DNA: TGTGCCAGCAGCTTAGGGGACAGGGAGGCAGATACGCAGTATTTT.

The CDR3 DNA reads TGCGCCAGCAGCCAAGGTCGGGGGTATGAAGCTTTCTTT. Residues: CASSQGRGYEAFF. This chain links TRBV4-1 with TRBJ1-1; TRBD1 is a possible D gene (5 bases). There are 13 residues in the CDR3. Germline V gene data show CDR1 as MGHRA and CDR2 as YSYEKL. V was trimmed by 1 base and J by 7 bases, leaving 10 bases between them.

The J gene is TRBJ1-6, the V gene TRBV28; 7 bases match TRBD1. Germline V gives CDR1 MDHEN, CDR2 SYDVKM. Germline trimming cut 6 bases from V and 2 bases from J; bases unmatched to any gene: 4. The CDR3 has 15 residues. This CDR3 is CASSPGQAYNSPLHF. CDR3 bases: TGTGCCAGCAGCCCCGGACAGGCCTATAATTCACCCCTCCACTTT.